Listed here are 19 T cell receptor beta chains from one sample, sequenced in a study of T cells after yellow fever vaccination. Each CDR3 protein is one row after TCRdb ran MiXCR on the 5' RACE reads. This table holds about 52,000 distinct CDR3 sequences, around 6.7% found once. The sequencing used CD8+ T cells not binding an NS4B(214-222) dextramer, sorted from PBMCs, collected roughly 47 days after the first yellow fever vaccination. Receptors originate from a man between 18 and 29 years old who received the YFV17D yellow fever vaccine.

The sample holds many counts of this clonotype. The junction shows a germline mismatch at one end, possibly a read error. The chain has TRBV7-7 and TRBJ2-5, with TRBD1 as a possible D gene (6 bases). The CDR3 extends over 15 amino acids. Germline lookup yields CDR1 SSHAT and CDR2 FNYEAQ (reference sequence). This CDR3 is CASSLWTAPQETQYF. DNA of the CDR3: TGTGCTAGCAGCTTATGGACAGCGCCTCAAGAGACCCAGTACTTC.

This clonotype was observed a handful of times. This chain joins TRBV20-1 and TRBJ2-1, with 7 positions matching TRBD2. This CDR3 contains 18 residues. From germline, CDR1 is DFQATT and CDR2 SNEGSKA (reference sequence). With V trimmed by 3 bases and J by 5 bases, 19 bases remained unmatched. CDR3 protein: CSASDLFNAGDLNNEQFF. The CDR3 coding sequence is TGCAGTGCTAGTGATCTATTCAATGCGGGGGATCTAAACAATGAGCAGTTCTTC.

V is TRBV4-1 and J is TRBJ1-5, with 7 bases identical to TRBD1. CDR3 length: 15 amino acids. Germline assignment: CDR1 MGHRA and CDR2 YSYEKL. V gave up 0 bases and J gave up 6 bases; unmatched junction bases: 5. The CDR3 here is CASSQEQGLGQPQHF. DNA for the CDR3: TGCGCCAGCAGCCAAGAACAGGGGTTAGGTCAGCCCCAGCATTTT.

The table lists this clonotype with many counts. This rearrangement joins TRBV12-3 or TRBV12-4 to TRBJ1-2, with D perhaps matching TRBD1 (5 bases). The CDR3 covers 14 residues. The V end lost 0 bases, the J end lost 4 bases, and 9 bases lay between the germline ends. CDR3 bases: TGTGCCAGCAGTTTAGCCCTTCAGGGCTATGGCTACACCTTC. It yields the protein CASSLALQGYGYTF.

This clonotype was observed a handful of times. The chain employs TRBV4-1 and TRBJ1-2; TRBD1 might be the D (5 bases). This CDR3 contains 17 residues. Looked up from germline, CDR1 is MGHRA and CDR2 is YSYEKL. The V and J ends lost 1 base and 0 bases respectively, with 15 bases between them. CDR3 nucleotide sequence: TGCGCCAGCAGCCAAGCCGGGGCAGGGATTACTAACTATGGCTACACCTTC. Its translation is CASSQAGAGITNYGYTF.

This clonotype showed up just a few times. This chain connects TRBV7-9 to TRBJ2-2, with D tentatively TRBD1 (6 bases). V gave up 6 bases and J gave up 2 bases, with 19 bases separating them. The germline V gene has CDR1 SEHNR and CDR2 FQNEAQ (reference sequence). The CDR3 has 17 residues. This CDR3 reads CASSPAPAGENTGELFF. As DNA, the CDR3 is TGTGCCAGCAGTCCAGCCCCGGCAGGGGAAAACACCGGGGAGCTGTTTTTT.

This chain links TRBV5-1 with TRBJ2-1; D is uncertain. The CDR3 has 14 residues. Germline V lookup: CDR1 SGHRS, CDR2 YFSETQ. The V gene lost 2 bases and the J gene lost 6 bases, with 12 bases spanning the gap. CDR3 loop: CASSFRTDLNEQFF. The CDR3 bases are TGCGCCAGCAGCTTCCGGACGGACCTCAATGAGCAGTTCTTC.

This clonotype has more than one count but fewer than ten. The chain employs TRBV7-3 and TRBJ2-7; no reliable D call. With 0 bases removed from V and 2 bases from J, the gap between germline ends came to 5 bases. The CDR3 extends over 13 amino acids. Germline V gene lookup returns CDR1 SGHTA and CDR2 FQGTGA. CDR3 DNA: TGTGCCAGCAGCTTAACTCCAACCTACGAGCAGTACTTC. Residues: CASSLTPTYEQYF.

The rearrangement links TRBV7-2 to TRBJ2-1; TRBD1 agrees at 7 bases. Unmatched junction bases numbered 1, after V lost 4 bases and J lost 4 bases. The CDR3 sequence is 13 residues long. From germline, CDR1 is SGHTA and CDR2 FQGNSA. CDR3 DNA: TGTGCCAGCAGCTGGGGACAGTACAATGAGCAGTTCTTC. Its translation: CASSWGQYNEQFF.

This chain uses TRBV7-8 with TRBJ2-1; 10 nucleotides agree with TRBD2. The CDR3 has 19 amino acids. Germline lookup yields CDR1 SGHVS and CDR2 FQNEAQ. V dropped 2 bases and J dropped 3; count of bases not matched to a gene: 13. CDR3 amino acids: CASSLSGGAELFNYNEQFF. CDR3 DNA sequence: TGTGCCAGCAGCTTAAGCGGGGGGGCCGAGCTTTTTAACTACAATGAGCAGTTCTTC.

The sample holds a few counts of this clonotype. The gene calls are TRBV20-1 and TRBJ1-1; TRBD1 aligns across 8 bases. Trimming at V came to 0 bases and at J to 3 bases, leaving 0 bases not matched to a gene. From germline, CDR1 is DFQATT and CDR2 SNEGSKA (reference sequence). The CDR3 length is 13 residues. CDR3 coding DNA: TGCAGTGCTAGAGAGACAGGGGACACTGAAGCTTTCTTT. Protein: CSARETGDTEAFF.

This clonotype turned up a few times. The chain couples TRBV20-1 to TRBJ1-1, with TRBD1 matching over 11 bases. V was pared by 5 bases and J by 8 bases, with 4 bases of the junction left unmatched. Germline V gene data show CDR1 as DFQATT and CDR2 as SNEGSKA (reference sequence). CDR3 length: 12 amino acids. In DNA form, the CDR3 reads TGCAGTGCTGTCGGGACAGGGGGGGAAGCTTTCTTT. Translated, it gives CSAVGTGGEAFF.

This clonotype has a handful of counts. The chain is built from TRBV10-3 and TRBJ2-5; 10 bases agree with TRBD1. CDR3 length: 14 amino acids. J gave up 9 bases and V 7 bases, and 11 bases lay outside the gene matches. Germline values: CDR1 ENHRY, CDR2 SYGVKD. CDR3 DNA: TGTGCCATCACCCCGGACAGGGGGTCGAGGGCCCAGTACTTC. Protein sequence: CAITPDRGSRAQYF.

This clonotype occurred a few times. The gene calls are TRBV5-5 and TRBJ2-7, with 12 nucleotides matching TRBD1. The CDR3 length is 16 residues. Germline assignment: CDR1 SGHKS and CDR2 YYEKEE (reference sequence). V was clipped by 5 bases and J by 3 bases; unmatched bases: 9. The CDR3 is CASRRGQGALLYEQYF. As DNA, the CDR3 is TGTGCCAGCAGGCGGGGACAGGGGGCACTCCTCTACGAGCAGTACTTC.

The gene calls are TRBV7-9 and TRBJ1-5; D might be TRBD1 (5 bases). From germline, CDR1 is SEHNR and CDR2 FQNEAQ (reference sequence). V lost 0 bases to trimming and J lost 4 bases, with 7 bases between them. This CDR3 is 14 amino acids long. CDR3 sequence: CASSLAGENQPQHF. CDR3 nucleotide sequence: TGTGCCAGCAGCTTAGCAGGGGAGAATCAGCCCCAGCATTTT. The entire variable domain, with the rest obtained from reference TRBV7-9 and TRBJ1-5, is as follows: DTGVSQNPRHKITKRGQNVTFRCDPISEHNRLYWYRQTLGQGPEFLTYFQNEAQLEKSRLLSDRFSAERPKGSFSTLEIQRTEQGDSAMYLCASSLAGENQPQHFGDGTRLSIL.

The V call is TRBV27, the J call TRBJ1-1, with D possibly matching TRBD1 (5 bases). Germline V CDR1 and CDR2: MNHEY, SMNVEV (reference sequence). V lost 2 bases and J 1 base, leaving 26 bases between the germline ends. This CDR3 spans 20 amino acids. The CDR3 DNA is TGTGCCAGCAGTTTAGCCCCTCGGGGACTACCATCAGAGGGGAACACTGAAGCTTTCTTT. It is translated as CASSLAPRGLPSEGNTEAFF.

This clonotype turned up a few times. The CDR3 nucleotides are TGTGCCAGCAGCGTAGAGGATAGCATCTACAATGAGCAGTTCTTC. Translated, it gives CASSVEDSIYNEQFF. The chain employs TRBV9 and TRBJ2-1, with no clear D. This CDR3 is 15 amino acids long. CDR1 SGDLS and CDR2 YYNGEE come from the germline V gene. Trimming left V 0 bases short and J 3 bases short, with 10 bases between.

This clonotype has a count of ten or more. This chain's CDR3 is CASSHPRQGKNTGELFF. The CDR3 nucleotides read TGTGCCAGCAGCCACCCTCGCCAGGGGAAGAACACCGGGGAGCTGTTTTTT. The genes are TRBV12-3 or TRBV12-4 and TRBJ2-2; D might be TRBD1 (6 bases). Trimming removed 6 bases at V and 1 base at J, with 18 bases between. The CDR3 extends over 17 amino acids.

This clonotype was counted between two and nine times. The rearrangement links TRBV20-1 to TRBJ2-3, with D unclear. Germline V CDR1 and CDR2: DFQATT, SNEGSKA (reference sequence). Between the trimmed V and J ends, which lost 6 bases and 2 bases, there was a span of 21 bases. This CDR3 contains 16 residues. CDR3 nucleotides: TGCAGTGCAACCCCCCCCGGACCGCAGTTCACAGATACGCAGTATTTT. This sequence encodes CSATPPGPQFTDTQYF.